The clone carrying this T cell receptor (beta chain) was found a few times. Antigen: not known. The record originates from a study of T cell repertoires in cytomegalovirus infection. Study as a whole: Shared public TCR beta signatures pointed to both CMV infection and a matching HLA type.

MiXCR, run by TCRdb on the reads, gives a single entry per CDR3 protein. The sample contains tens of thousands of distinct CDR3 sequences, 22% of which appear only once. Points from the study as a whole: The study identified carriers of CMV plus the relevant HLA from cumulative public TCR beta family frequency. The ex vivo response was dominated by HLA-C-restricted CMV-specific TCR beta clonotypes.

This CDR3 comprises 14 residues. Per germline, CDR1 KGHSH and CDR2 LQKENI. Deletions cut 1 base from V and 5 bases from J, with 6 bases between. The V and J genes are TRBV18 and TRBJ1-6; D unclear. The TCR was taken from a human donor in good health (CMV status not recorded). Some clones in this sample may be carry-over from other donors' samples. The material sequenced was PBMCs, sequenced either directly or after in vitro stimulation (not recorded which). CDR3 protein: CASSPQGNNSPLHF. The CDR3 coding sequence is TGTGCCAGCTCACCACAGGGAAATAATTCACCCCTCCACTTT.